A single sample gave rise to the 29 T cell receptor beta chains below, sequenced in a study of blood T cells in healthy people across ages. Then a second PCR, running roughly 7 to 11 cycles, was carried out with a sample-barcoded 5' primer and a J-beta primer mix. TCRdb redid the calling of the 5' RACE reads with MiXCR, one entry per CDR3 protein. The repertoire has about 1.6 million distinct CDR3 sequences, about 35% of them found once; the top ten carry about 11%. Sequencing was performed on blood. All receptors come from a young woman in good health.

This chain links TRBV20-1 with TRBJ2-3, with D possibly being TRBD1 (5 bases). Trimming took 3 bases from V and 5 from J, leaving 12 bases between them. This CDR3 contains 13 residues. CDR1 is DFQATT and CDR2 is SNEGSKA in the germline V gene (reference sequence). CDR3 in DNA: TGCAGTGCTAGCCCAGGGCAGGGAGATACGCAGTATTTT. Translating gives CSASPGQGDTQYF.

With respect to this clonotype: One end of the junction varies from germline; a read error may be responsible. The chain links TRBV11-2 to TRBJ2-1; TRBD2 agrees at 8 bases. The CDR3 totals 16 residues. Germline V gene lookup returns CDR1 SGHAT and CDR2 FQNNGV. The CDR3 region is CASGLGGTRIIDEQFF. DNA for the CDR3: TGTGCCAGCGGCTTAGGAGGGACTAGAATAATTGATGAGCAGTTCTTC. Based on the CDR3 plus reference TRBV11-2 and TRBJ2-1, the full variable domain is EAGVAQSPRYKIIEKRQSVAFWCNPISGHATLYWYQQILGQGPKLLIQFQNNGVVDDSQLPKDRFSAERLKGVDSTLKIQPAKLEDSAVYLCASGLGGTRIIDEQFFGPGTRLTVL.

This clonotype was counted at least ten times. Relative to the germline gene, one junction end is altered; a read error may explain this. The V call is TRBV5-1, the J call TRBJ1-1; TRBD1 is a possible D gene (5 bases). This CDR3 region has 13 residues. Germline lookup yields CDR1 SGHRS and CDR2 YFSETQ. CDR3 loop: CASSLQEGTEAFF. As DNA, the CDR3 is TGTGCCAGCAGCTTACAGGAGGGGACTGAAGCTTTCTTT.

CDR3 in amino acids: CASSEGQSGANVLTF. CDR3 sequence (DNA): TGTGCCAGCAGCGAGGGACAATCCGGGGCCAACGTCCTGACTTTC. The chain links TRBV2 to TRBJ2-6; TRBD1 is a possible D gene (6 bases). The CDR3 has 15 amino acids. CDR1 and CDR2 (germline): SNHLY, FYNNEI. V dropped 6 bases and J dropped 4 bases, with 13 bases sitting between them.

The count of this clonotype is one. The chain employs TRBV2 and TRBJ2-3; D is ambiguous. This CDR3 comprises 15 residues. Germline CDR1 is SNHLY and CDR2 is FYNNEI. V was trimmed by 1 base and J by 0 bases, leaving 8 bases between them. CDR3 bases: TGTGCCAGCAGTGAAGTCTTGGGGAGCACAGATACGCAGTATTTT. It yields the protein CASSEVLGSTDTQYF.

This clonotype was recorded at least ten times. The genes are TRBV5-5 and TRBJ2-5; 9 nucleotides line up with TRBD1. The trim removed 4 bases at V and 3 bases at J, leaving 10 bases unmatched. Germline V CDR1 and CDR2: SGHKS, YYEKEE (reference sequence). The CDR3 spans 16 residues. Here the CDR3 DNA reads TGTGCCAGCAGCCCCCCGGTCCGGACAGGGGAAGAGACCCAGTACTTC. Protein: CASSPPVRTGEETQYF. Full variable domain (missing parts from reference TRBV5-5 and TRBJ2-5): DAGVTQSPTHLIKTRGQQVTLRCSPISGHKSVSWYQQVLGQGPQFIFQYYEKEERGRGNFPDRFSARQFPNYSSELNVNALLLGDSALYLCASSPPVRTGEETQYFGPGTRLLVL.

The genes are TRBV6-6 and TRBJ1-5; no definite D call. This CDR3 contains 13 residues. Germline loops: CDR1 MNHNY, CDR2 SVGAGI (reference sequence). V was clipped by 9 bases and J by 4 bases, with 13 bases between them. The CDR3 region is CASDSTRNQPQHF. The CDR3 region has the DNA TGTGCCAGTGACTCCACTCGGAATCAGCCCCAGCATTTT.

The rearrangement joins TRBV20-1 to TRBJ2-5, with D perhaps matching TRBD1 or TRBD2 (5 bases each). TRBJ2-7 explains the end of the DNA better; the J call may be wrong. The germline V gene has CDR1 DFQATT and CDR2 SNEGSKA (reference sequence). This CDR3 comprises 14 residues. CDR3 sequence reads: CSASGTVHSYEQYF. CDR3 bases: TGCAGTGCTAGCGGGACGGTTCACTCCTACGAGCAGTACTTC.

The chain uses TRBV7-2 and TRBJ2-1; TRBD2 might be the D (5 bases). The CDR3 has 15 amino acids. Germline lookup yields CDR1 SGHTA and CDR2 FQGNSA. V gave up 6 bases and J gave up 5 bases, with 17 bases separating them. CDR3 in amino acids: CASSQDYGANNEQFF. CDR3 nucleotide sequence: TGTGCCAGCAGTCAAGACTATGGAGCGAACAATGAGCAGTTCTTC.

Remarks on this clonotype: A junction boundary mismatches the germline segment, possibly from a read error. V gene TRBV10-3 combines with J gene TRBJ2-1, with D unresolved. Germline assignment: CDR1 ENHRY and CDR2 SYGVKD. The CDR3 runs 15 residues. CDR3 nucleotides: TGTGCCATCAGTGACGATAATTGGAACTACGATGAGCAGTTCTTC. Protein product: CAISDDNWNYDEQFF.

This clonotype occurred a few times. The genes are TRBV20-1 and TRBJ2-7; D possibly corresponds to TRBD2 (5 bases). The CDR3 runs 13 residues. Looked up from germline, CDR1 is DFQATT and CDR2 is SNEGSKA (reference sequence). V dropped 2 bases and J dropped 5 bases, with 13 bases sitting between them. The CDR3 sequence: CSARSGLTNEQYF. CDR3 nucleotides: TGCAGTGCTAGAAGCGGCCTGACCAACGAGCAGTACTTC.

A few counts support this clonotype. The rearrangement joins TRBV7-9 to TRBJ1-2; TRBD1 matches 8 bases. The CDR3 extends over 16 amino acids. Per germline, CDR1 SEHNR and CDR2 FQNEAQ (reference sequence). J lost 7 bases, V lost 5 bases, and 15 bases had no gene match. The CDR3 reads CASSVDRGYLFGGYTF. In DNA, the CDR3 is TGTGCCAGCAGCGTTGACAGGGGCTATCTTTTTGGTGGCTACACCTTC. Looking up the rest from reference TRBV7-9 and TRBJ1-2 gives the full variable domain: DTGVSQNPRHKITKRGQNVTFRCDPISEHNRLYWYRQTLGQGPEFLTYFQNEAQLEKSRLLSDRFSAERPKGSFSTLEIQRTEQGDSAMYLCASSVDRGYLFGGYTFGSGTRLTVV.

Details on this clonotype: At one of its ends the junction is not consistent with the germline gene, which may arise from a read error. The genes are TRBV3-1 and TRBJ2-1, with TRBD2 matching over 7 bases. There are 12 residues in the CDR3. Germline values: CDR1 LGHDT, CDR2 YNNKEL (reference sequence). The CDR3 spells CASSSLGGQANF. DNA for the CDR3: TGTGCCAGCAGCTCCCTGGGAGGGCAGGCCAACTTC.

Concerning this clonotype: One end of the junction is discordant with germline, which a read error may explain. This rearrangement joins TRBV13 to TRBJ2-5; possible D gene TRBD2, 7 bases. In germline, CDR1 is PRHDT, CDR2 FYEKMQ (reference sequence). This CDR3 has 15 residues. DNA of the CDR3: TGTGCCGGCAGCTTAGGCGGGGGCGTCACCAATGAGCAGTACTTC. Encoded protein: CAGSLGGGVTNEQYF.

This clonotype was seen a single time. The genes are TRBV27 and TRBJ1-1; 10 positions agree with TRBD1. The CDR3 runs to 14 residues. With V trimmed by 6 bases and J by 4 bases, 5 bases remained unmatched. The germline V gene has CDR1 MNHEY and CDR2 SMNVEV (reference sequence). The CDR3 DNA reads as TGTGCCAGCAGGAGGACAGGGGGGGCCACTGAAGCTTTCTTT. This gives the protein CASRRTGGATEAFF.

The chain links TRBV20-1 to TRBJ1-2; D may be TRBD1 (5 bases). The germline CDR1 and CDR2 sequences are DFQATT and SNEGSKA (reference sequence). Trimming shortened V by 3 bases and J by 3 bases, and 11 bases separated the two germline ends. This CDR3 is 13 amino acids long. The CDR3 nucleotides read TGCAGTGCTAGGTTAGGCAGGGACTATGGCTACACCTTC. Translating gives CSARLGRDYGYTF.

This clonotype came up a few times. This chain joins TRBV27 and TRBJ2-7, with D tentatively TRBD2 (5 bases). V lost 3 bases and J lost 0, with 6 bases in between. CDR3 size: 13 residues. In germline, CDR1 is MNHEY, CDR2 SMNVEV (reference sequence). As DNA, the CDR3 is TGTGCCAGCAGTTTTAGCGACTCCTACGAGCAGTACTTC. This codes for CASSFSDSYEQYF.

This chain joins TRBV27 and TRBJ2-7; 8 bases are a match to TRBD1. With 5 bases clipped from V and 2 bases from J, the junction kept 8 bases outside the gene matches. From germline, CDR1 is MNHEY and CDR2 SMNVEV (reference sequence). This CDR3 comprises 15 residues. CDR3 DNA: TGTGCCAGCAGTCCGGGGACAGGTCTTGCCTACGAGCAGTACTTC. It codes for CASSPGTGLAYEQYF.

The chain is built from TRBV11-2 and TRBJ2-5, with 8 bases lining up with TRBD1. Germline CDR1 SGHAT, CDR2 FQNNGV. The CDR3 runs 16 residues. J lost 11 bases, V lost 6 bases, and 20 bases had no gene match. Written as DNA, the CDR3 is TGTGCCAGCAGGCCCCTTCTACAGGGGGTGTCTGGGGAGCAGTACTTC. The encoded protein is CASRPLLQGVSGEQYF.

The V and J genes are TRBV5-8 and TRBJ1-4, with 8 bases lining up with TRBD1. The CDR3 extends over 16 amino acids. The V and J ends lost 0 bases and 8 bases, in that order; junction bases with no gene match: 9. Germline V gene sequence: CDR1 SGHTS, CDR2 YDEGEE. CDR3 bases: TGTGCCAGCAGCTTGGCAGGGGGCGCATTTCGAGAAAAACTGTTTTTT. The encoded protein is CASSLAGGAFREKLFF.

V usage is TRBV28 and J usage is TRBJ2-7, with D possibly called TRBD1 or TRBD2 (5 bases each). V lost 2 bases, J lost 2 bases, and 10 bases lay in between. The germline V gene has CDR1 MDHEN and CDR2 SYDVKM. This CDR3 spans 14 amino acids. Written as DNA, the CDR3 is TGTGCCAGCAGTTTAGCCAGGGACCCCTACGAGCAGTACTTC. Amino acids: CASSLARDPYEQYF.

This clonotype was counted a single time. The chain employs TRBV6-1 and TRBJ2-7; 7 bases fit TRBD2. V was clipped by 11 bases and J by 2 bases; unmatched bases: 9. Germline V gene data show CDR1 as MNHNS and CDR2 as SASEGT. This CDR3 is 13 amino acids long. As DNA, the CDR3 is TGTGCCGGAAGCGGGACGGATCCCTACGAGCAGTACTTC. Translating it yields CAGSGTDPYEQYF.

This clonotype was counted at least ten times. This sequence may be a read error, since a much larger clone differs from it by one base. The J gene is TRBJ1-2, the V gene TRBV4-1; D is ambiguous. Germline CDR1 and CDR2: MGHRA and YSYEKL. V was trimmed by 0 bases and J by 8 bases, leaving 13 bases between them. The CDR3 is 14 residues long. CDR3 in amino acids: CASSQETGRRGYTF. Here the CDR3 DNA reads TGCGCCAGCAGCCAAGAAACTGGGCGAAGGGGCTACACCTTC.

This clonotype was picked up a small number of times. At one end the junction does not follow the germline gene, possibly because of a read error. V and J are TRBV4-1 and TRBJ2-5, with 11 bases lining up with TRBD2. The CDR3 totals 14 residues. Germline assignment: CDR1 MGHRA and CDR2 YSYEKL. The CDR3 nucleotides are TGCGCCGGCAGTTCACTAGCGGGGGTCGAGACCCAGTACTTC. Encoded protein: CAGSSLAGVETQYF.

The rearrangement joins TRBV20-1 to TRBJ1-1; the D is unclear. Germline V gene lookup returns CDR1 DFQATT and CDR2 SNEGSKA (reference sequence). V was clipped by 4 bases and J by 0 bases, with 12 bases between them. The CDR3 is 14 amino acids. CDR3 protein: CSAIDPRMNTEAFF. CDR3 bases: TGCAGTGCTATAGATCCCCGCATGAACACTGAAGCTTTCTTT.

The chain links TRBV7-8 to TRBJ2-7, with 9 bases identical to TRBD2. Per germline, CDR1 SGHVS and CDR2 FQNEAQ. V gave up 6 bases and J gave up 3 bases; unmatched junction bases: 12. The CDR3 has 16 amino acids. Here the CDR3 reads CASRLVPGLARYEQYF. In DNA, the CDR3 is TGTGCCAGCAGACTGGTCCCGGGACTAGCTCGCTACGAGCAGTACTTC.

Notes on this clonotype: The junction and the germline gene differ at one end; a read error may be behind it. The CDR3 sequence: CVSSPRGGRTDTQYF. CDR3 in DNA: TGTGTCAGCAGCCCAAGGGGGGGCAGGACAGATACGCAGTATTTT. This chain uses TRBV6-5 with TRBJ2-3; D is perhaps TRBD2 (7 bases). Germline V lookup: CDR1 MNHEY, CDR2 SVGAGI. The CDR3 is 15 residues long.

Turning to this clonotype: It may be a read error: a sequence one base away is much more abundant. This chain links TRBV29-1 with TRBJ2-1, with 12 bases identical to TRBD2. Trimming took 1 base from V and 2 from J; bases not matched to a gene: 3. This CDR3 is built from 16 residues. Germline CDR1 is SQVTM and CDR2 is ANQGSEA. The CDR3 DNA reads as TGCAGCGTTGAAGGACTAGCGGGAGCAACCTACAATGAGCAGTTCTTC. Its protein is CSVEGLAGATYNEQFF.

The chain is built from TRBV10-3 and TRBJ2-1; TRBD2 aligns across 10 bases. Germline CDR1 is ENHRY and CDR2 is SYGVKD. CDR3 length: 14 amino acids. V shed 2 bases and J 7 bases; nucleotides not matched to a gene: 2. CDR3 amino acids: CAISEAGLANEQFF. The CDR3 nucleotides are TGTGCCATCAGTGAGGCGGGACTAGCGAATGAGCAGTTCTTC.